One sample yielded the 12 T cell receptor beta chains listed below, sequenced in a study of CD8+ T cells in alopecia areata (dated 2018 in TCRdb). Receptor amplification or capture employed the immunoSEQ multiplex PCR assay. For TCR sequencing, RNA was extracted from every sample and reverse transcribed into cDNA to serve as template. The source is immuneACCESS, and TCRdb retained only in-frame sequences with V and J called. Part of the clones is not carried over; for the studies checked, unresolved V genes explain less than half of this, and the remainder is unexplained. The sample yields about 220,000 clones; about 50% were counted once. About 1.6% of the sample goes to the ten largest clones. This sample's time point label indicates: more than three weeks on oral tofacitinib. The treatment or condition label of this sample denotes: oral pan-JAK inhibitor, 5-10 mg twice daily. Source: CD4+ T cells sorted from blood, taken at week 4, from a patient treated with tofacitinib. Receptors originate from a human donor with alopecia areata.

The DNA of the CDR3 is TGTGCCAGCAGCGGGGACTCGGCCGTCTACGAGCAGTACTTC. Encoded protein: CASSGDSAVYEQYF. V and J are TRBV7-9 and TRBJ2-7; D may be TRBD2 (6 bases). V was pared by 5 bases and J by 3 bases, with 14 bases between. From germline, CDR1 is SEHNR and CDR2 FQNEAQ (reference sequence). The CDR3 length is 14 residues.

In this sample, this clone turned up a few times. This chain's CDR3 is CASSLVGLGNSPLHF. DNA for the CDR3: TGTGCCAGCAGCTTAGTAGGGTTGGGGAATTCACCCCTCCACTTT. The chain recombines TRBV7-2 with TRBJ1-6; no definite D call. The CDR3 has 15 amino acids. Trimming left V 1 base short and J 7 bases short, with 11 bases between. The germline V gene has CDR1 SGHTA and CDR2 FQGNSA.

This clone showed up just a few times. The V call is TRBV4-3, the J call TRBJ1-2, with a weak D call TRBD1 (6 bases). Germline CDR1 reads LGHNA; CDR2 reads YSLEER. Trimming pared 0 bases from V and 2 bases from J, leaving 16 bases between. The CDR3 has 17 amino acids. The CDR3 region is CASSQDPPGAKNYGYTF. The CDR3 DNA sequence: TGCGCCAGCAGCCAAGATCCCCCAGGGGCGAAAAACTATGGCTACACCTTC.

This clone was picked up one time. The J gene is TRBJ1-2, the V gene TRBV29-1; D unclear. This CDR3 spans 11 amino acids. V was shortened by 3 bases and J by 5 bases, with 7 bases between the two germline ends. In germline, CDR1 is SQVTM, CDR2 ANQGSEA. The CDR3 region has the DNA TGCAGCGTTGACACGGAGTATGGCTACACCTTC. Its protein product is CSVDTEYGYTF.

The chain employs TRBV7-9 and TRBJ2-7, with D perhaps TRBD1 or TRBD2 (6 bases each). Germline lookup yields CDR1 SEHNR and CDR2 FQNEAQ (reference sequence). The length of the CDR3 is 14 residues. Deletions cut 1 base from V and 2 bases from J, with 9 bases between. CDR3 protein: CASSLEGGPYEQYF. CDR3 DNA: TGTGCCAGCAGCTTAGAAGGGGGGCCCTACGAGCAGTACTTC. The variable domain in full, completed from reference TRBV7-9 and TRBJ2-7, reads DTGVSQNPRHKITKRGQNVTFRCDPISEHNRLYWYRQTLGQGPEFLTYFQNEAQLEKSRLLSDRFSAERPKGSFSTLEIQRTEQGDSAMYLCASSLEGGPYEQYFGPGTRLTVT.

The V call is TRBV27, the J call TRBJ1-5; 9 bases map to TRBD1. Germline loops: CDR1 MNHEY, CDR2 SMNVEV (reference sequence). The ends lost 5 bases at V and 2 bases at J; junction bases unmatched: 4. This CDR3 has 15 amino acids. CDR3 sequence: CASSAGQGGNQPQHF. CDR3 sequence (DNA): TGTGCCAGCAGTGCGGGACAGGGAGGCAATCAGCCCCAGCATTTT.

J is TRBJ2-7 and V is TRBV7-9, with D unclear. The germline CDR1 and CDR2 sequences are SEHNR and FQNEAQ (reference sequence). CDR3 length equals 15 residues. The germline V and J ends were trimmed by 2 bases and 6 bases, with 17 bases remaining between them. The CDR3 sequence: CASSLFSYPGPEQYF. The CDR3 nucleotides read TGTGCCAGCAGCTTATTTTCTTACCCGGGCCCCGAGCAGTACTTC.

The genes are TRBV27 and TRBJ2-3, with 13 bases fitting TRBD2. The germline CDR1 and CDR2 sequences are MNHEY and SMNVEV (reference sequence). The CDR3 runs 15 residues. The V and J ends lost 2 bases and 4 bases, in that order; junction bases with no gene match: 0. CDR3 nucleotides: TGTGCCAGCAGTTTAACTAGCGGGGGGGCAGATACGCAGTATTTT. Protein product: CASSLTSGGADTQYF.

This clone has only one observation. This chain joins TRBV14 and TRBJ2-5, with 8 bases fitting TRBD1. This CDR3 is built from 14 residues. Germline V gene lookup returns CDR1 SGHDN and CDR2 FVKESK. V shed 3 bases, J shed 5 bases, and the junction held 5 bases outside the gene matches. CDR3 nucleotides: TGTGCCAGCAGCCACATCAGGGGGCAGGAGACCCAGTACTTC. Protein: CASSHIRGQETQYF.

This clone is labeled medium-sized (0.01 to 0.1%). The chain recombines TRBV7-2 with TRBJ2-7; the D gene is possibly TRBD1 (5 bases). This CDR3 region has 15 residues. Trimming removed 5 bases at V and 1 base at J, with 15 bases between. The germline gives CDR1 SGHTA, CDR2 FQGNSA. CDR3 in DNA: TGTGCCAGCAGCACCCCAGGGTTTTATTCCTACGAGCAGTACTTC. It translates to CASSTPGFYSYEQYF.

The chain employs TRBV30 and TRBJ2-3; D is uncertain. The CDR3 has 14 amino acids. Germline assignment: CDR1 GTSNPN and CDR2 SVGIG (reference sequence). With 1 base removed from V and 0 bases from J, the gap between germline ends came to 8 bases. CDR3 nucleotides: TGTGCCTGGAGTGGGGGTGGCAGCACAGATACGCAGTATTTT. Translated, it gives CAWSGGGSTDTQYF.

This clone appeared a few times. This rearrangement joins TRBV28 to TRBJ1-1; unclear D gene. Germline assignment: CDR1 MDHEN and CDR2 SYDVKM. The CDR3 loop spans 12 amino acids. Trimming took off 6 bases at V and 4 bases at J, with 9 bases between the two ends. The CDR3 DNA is TGTGCCAGCAGGCCAAATCCCACTGAAGCTTTCTTT. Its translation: CASRPNPTEAFF.